This TCR beta chain was sequenced for a study of vaccination and CD4 T cells after COVID-19. Turning to the study itself: Samples taken post-COVID came a median 101 days after diagnosis, ranging from 35 to 161.

V shed 8 bases, J shed 2 bases, and the junction held 10 bases outside the gene matches. Germline V CDR1 and CDR2: SQVTM, ANQGSEA. The CDR3 totals 14 residues. Treatment given: approximately nine-day PBMC culture with coronavirus spike peptide pools or control peptides (ViraFEST assay). CD4+ T lymphocytes from the unexposed donor were collected before the COVID-19 pandemic (2011-2018). Cells permitting, SARS-CoV-2 S/N served as probes for unexposed-donor CD4+ T cells, and four cold-coronavirus spikes did too. As for this clonotype: Antigen unknown.

Cultured CD4+ T cell DNA was sequenced using the Oncomine TCR Beta short-read assay. A single record per CDR3 protein comes from TCRdb applying MiXCR to the PCR reads. The sample carries about 6,900 distinct CDR3 sequences, roughly 25% recorded once. The chain is built from TRBV29-1 and TRBJ1-2, with TRBD1 matching over 8 bases. The sequenced material came from CD4+ T cells from blood, cultured in vitro. The sequence derives from a human donor in good health. The DNA for the CDR3 is TGCAGCTCTGAAGGACAGGGATCAAACTATGGCTACACCTTC. Its translation: CSSEGQGSNYGYTF.